This T cell receptor (beta chain) comes out of a study of lymphopenia after photon versus proton radiotherapy (dated by TCRdb to between 2019 and 2020). For the wider study: The immunological effects of photon versus proton radiation therapy were compared in patients with gastrointestinal tumors who developed high-grade lymphopenia. The 20 patients in the cohort had gastrointestinal tumors, were treated with either photon or proton therapy, and subsequently developed lymphopenia. The goal of the study was to describe how the two radiation modalities differ in their effects on the immune system.

Receptor amplification or capture employed the immunoSEQ multiplex PCR assay. T cell repertoires were profiled by deep sequencing of rearranged TCR beta loci, alongside multiparametric flow cytometry. Not all clones reach the TCRdb copy of this immuneACCESS table, which keeps in-frame sequences only. Checked studies attribute under half of the gap to unresolved V genes and leave the rest unexplained. A total of approximately 150,000 clones appear in this sample, 80% to 90% of them only once. The ten largest clones capture about 4.7% of the sample. Unmatched junction bases come to 13, with V trimmed by 6 bases and J by 8 bases. CDR1 and CDR2, looked up from the germline V gene, are SGHVS and FNYEAQ. Measured from the cysteine to the phenylalanine, the CDR3 is 15 residues long. Only CDR3 DNA is held: 45 bases, read in frame from base 1. On this clone itself: No antigen is known for it. Nothing much larger sits one base from this clone, and base qualities are not available.

The investigation overall reported the following: After the lymphocyte count nadir, repertoires from photon-treated patients showed oligoclonal expansion, particularly of CD8+ Temra cells, and this expansion drove the decline in diversity. The survival association was assessed only in patients who died, and better survival with proton therapy was presented by the authors as a possibility rather than a demonstrated result. During treatment, patients who received photon therapy lost naive T cells and TCR diversity and gained effector/memory populations, whereas patients who received proton therapy remained relatively stable. Across the cohort, among patients who died, a greater drop in TCR diversity after the nadir was inversely correlated with overall survival time.

The chain joins TRBV7-6 to TRBJ2-1; 7 middle bases align to TRBD2. The receptor's source is a man aged 45-60 years with gastric cancer. The sequences come from peripheral blood, collected from a patient treated with photon-based radiotherapy. In nucleotides, the sequence is TGTGCCAGCAGTAAACCCGGGACTAACCTCCATGAGCAGTTCTTC. Translated, this gives CASSKPGTNLHEQFF.